These 28 T cell receptor beta chains share one sample of origin, sequenced in a study of blood T cell repertoires in COVID-19. Repertoires were generated with immunoSEQ multiplex PCR, while TCRdb's copy carries only in-frame clones and drops some. The sample records approximately 130,000 clones, under 85% being singletons. Sequencing used PBMCs or T cells enriched from blood (not recorded which). These receptors all stem from a man aged 30-40 years who had recovered from COVID-19.

The chain couples TRBV6-5 to TRBJ2-3, with D possibly being TRBD1 (6 bases). CDR1 and CDR2 (germline): MNHEY, SVGAGI. The CDR3 has 15 residues. V lost 0 bases to trimming and J lost 10 bases, with 17 bases between them. In DNA form, the CDR3 reads TGTGCCAGCAGTTACTCGATACTAGGGACACCTTCGCAGTATTTT. Protein: CASSYSILGTPSQYF.

This clone was counted a few times. The chain recombines TRBV10-3 with TRBJ1-2, with 8 bases matching TRBD1. The CDR3 totals 14 residues. Germline V gives CDR1 ENHRY, CDR2 SYGVKD. The V and J ends lost 3 bases and 4 bases, in that order; junction bases with no gene match: 4. CDR3 sequence reads: CAISDLDRGYGYTF. The CDR3 DNA is TGTGCCATCAGTGACCTCGACAGGGGCTATGGCTACACCTTC.

This clone has only one observation. V gene TRBV7-8 combines with J gene TRBJ2-7; maybe TRBD2 (5 bases). CDR3 length equals 15 residues. Per the germline V gene, CDR1 is SGHVS and CDR2 is FQNEAQ. Trimming shortened V by 1 base and J by 2 bases, and 12 bases separated the two germline ends. This chain's CDR3 is CASSLGAGDTYEQYV. In DNA, the CDR3 is TGTGCCAGCAGCTTAGGTGCGGGTGACACCTACGAGCAGTACGTC.

This clone was counted a single time. The V call is TRBV5-1, the J call TRBJ2-3; no reliable D call. The CDR3 totals 14 residues. Per the germline V gene, CDR1 is SGHRS and CDR2 is YFSETQ. V was clipped by 0 bases and J by 2 bases, with 7 bases between them. CDR3 bases: TGCGCCAGCAGCTTGGACAGTCCCACAGATACGCAGTATTTT. Translated: CASSLDSPTDTQYF.

The V and J genes are TRBV11-2 and TRBJ2-3; the D is unclear. This CDR3 region has 14 residues. Germline V gene sequence: CDR1 SGHAT, CDR2 FQNNGV. Trimming cost V 5 bases and J 3 bases, with 12 bases left between them. DNA of the CDR3: TGTGCCAGCAGCCCCCCCTACGCGACAGATACGCAGTATTTT. Translating gives CASSPPYATDTQYF.

The V call is TRBV9, the J call TRBJ1-3; no clear D gene. Germline V gene sequence: CDR1 SGDLS, CDR2 YYNGEE. Trimming took 4 bases from V and 0 from J, leaving 14 bases between them. The CDR3 has 16 residues. The CDR3 sequence is CASSLHPRSSGNTIYF. CDR3 sequence (DNA): TGTGCCAGCAGCCTTCACCCCCGGAGCTCTGGAAACACCATATATTTT.

Points on this clone: The sample contains more than one DNA sequence encoding this CDR3. The gene calls are TRBV19 and TRBJ1-1; D is unclear. The CDR3 sequence is 13 residues long. CDR1 and CDR2 (germline): LNHDA, SQIVND (reference sequence). Between the trimmed V and J ends, which lost 1 base and 1 base, there was a span of 4 bases. The CDR3 coding sequence is TGTGCCAGTAGTATAGTCAGGAACACTGAAGCTTTCTTT. Its protein product is CASSIVRNTEAFF. The complete variable domain, with remaining parts taken from reference TRBV19 and TRBJ1-1, reads DGGITQSPKYLFRKEGQNVTLSCEQNLNHDAMYWYRQDPGQGLRLIYYSQIVNDFQKGDIAEGYSVSREKKESFPLTVTSAQKNPTAFYLCASSIVRNTEAFFGQGTRLTVV.

The chain has TRBV10-3 and TRBJ2-2, with TRBD2 identical over 14 bases. The CDR3 sequence is 19 residues long. Unmatched junction bases numbered 10, after V lost 4 bases and J lost 3 bases. CDR1 and CDR2 from the germline V gene are ENHRY and SYGVKD. CDR3 amino acids: CAISGRLAGGQRDTGELFF. In DNA, the CDR3 is TGTGCCATCAGTGGTCGACTAGCGGGGGGGCAGAGGGACACCGGGGAGCTGTTTTTT.

The chain uses TRBV19 and TRBJ1-1; D is unresolved. The CDR3 is 13 amino acids. With 4 bases removed from V and 7 bases from J, the gap between germline ends came to 13 bases. CDR1 LNHDA and CDR2 SQIVND come from the germline V gene (reference sequence). The CDR3 here is CASSTSGRNEAFF. CDR3 nucleotides: TGTGCCAGTAGTACCTCGGGAAGGAATGAAGCTTTCTTT.

The rearrangement links TRBV4-1 to TRBJ1-1; a weak D match, TRBD1 (5 bases). This CDR3 is built from 15 residues. Trimming cost V 3 bases and J 2 bases, with 13 bases left between them. Germline values: CDR1 MGHRA, CDR2 YSYEKL. The CDR3 coding sequence is TGCGCCAGCAGCCAGTTTATAGGGACTAACACTGAAGCTTTCTTT. This translates into CASSQFIGTNTEAFF.

This clone was picked up one time. V gene TRBV2 combines with J gene TRBJ1-1, with unresolved D. The CDR3 length is 13 residues. CDR1 and CDR2 (germline): SNHLY, FYNNEI. V dropped 4 bases and J dropped 2 bases, with 8 bases sitting between them. The CDR3, as DNA: TGTGCCAGCAGTGTCGCAGTCAACACTGAAGCTTTCTTT. Its translation is CASSVAVNTEAFF. Drawing the rest from reference TRBV2 and TRBJ1-1, the complete variable domain is EPEVTQTPSHQVTQMGQEVILRCVPISNHLYFYWYRQILGQKVEFLVSFYNNEISEKSEIFDDQFSVERPDGSNFTLKIRSTKLEDSAMYFCASSVAVNTEAFFGQGTRLTVV.

The rearrangement links TRBV12-3 or TRBV12-4 to TRBJ1-2; a weak D match, TRBD1 (6 bases). The CDR3 loop spans 13 amino acids. V lost 5 bases, J lost 7 bases, and 14 bases lay in between. CDR3 loop: CASSPLGGVGYTF. The DNA of the CDR3 is TGTGCCAGCAGTCCTCTAGGGGGGGTTGGCTACACCTTC.

The chain is built from TRBV11-1 and TRBJ2-5; 11 nucleotides match TRBD2. V gave up 1 base and J gave up 4 bases; unmatched junction bases: 2. Germline CDR1 SGHAT, CDR2 FQDESV (reference sequence). The CDR3 is made up of 15 amino acids. CDR3 nucleotides: TGTGCCAGCAGCTTAGGTAGCGGGGGGGGAGAGACCCAGTACTTC. This sequence encodes CASSLGSGGGETQYF.

The V gene is TRBV3-1 (or the pseudogene TRBV3-2), the J gene TRBJ2-7; 13 positions match TRBD2. CDR1 and CDR2 (germline): LGHDT, YNNKEL (reference sequence). J lost 3 bases, V lost 3 bases, and 8 bases had no gene match. The CDR3 is 17 residues long. The CDR3 loop reads CASSQGLTSGRFYEQYF. The CDR3, as DNA: TGTGCCAGCAGCCAGGGGCTGACTAGCGGGAGGTTCTACGAGCAGTACTTC.

The CDR3 DNA sequence: TGTGCCAGCAGGGTGGACAGGGGGGATCATTCACCCCTCCACTTT. It codes for CASRVDRGDHSPLHF. This chain links TRBV2 with TRBJ1-6; 10 bases fit TRBD1. This CDR3 is built from 15 residues. The V segment lost 6 bases and the J segment 8 bases; nucleotides outside the gene matches: 7. The germline gives CDR1 SNHLY, CDR2 FYNNEI.

A single count supports this clone. The CDR3 protein is CASSVSIGELFF. CDR3 bases: TGTGCCAGCAGCGTTAGCATCGGGGAGCTGTTTTTT. The chain combines TRBV7-2 with TRBJ2-2; D is uncertain. CDR1 is SGHTA, CDR2 FQGNSA, per germline. The CDR3 runs to 12 residues. The V and J ends lost 5 bases and 7 bases respectively, with 8 bases between them. The complete variable domain, with remaining parts taken from reference TRBV7-2 and TRBJ2-2, reads GAGVSQSPSNKVTEKGKDVELRCDPISGHTALYWYRQSLGQGLEFLIYFQGNSAPDKSGLPSDRFSAERTGGSVSTLTIQRTQQEDSAVYLCASSVSIGELFFGEGSRLTVL.

This chain joins TRBV9 and TRBJ1-2; TRBD1 aligns across 7 bases. CDR3 length: 15 amino acids. Germline-derived CDR1 and CDR2 are SGDLS and YYNGEE. J gave up 3 bases and V 4 bases, and 9 bases lay outside the gene matches. CDR3 bases: TGTGCCAGCAGCACCCTACAGGGGTCGGACTATGGCTACACCTTC. This codes for CASSTLQGSDYGYTF.

The chain uses TRBV2 and TRBJ1-5; D is possibly TRBD1 (5 bases). The CDR3 is 13 amino acids. With 4 bases removed from V and 4 bases from J, the gap between germline ends came to 8 bases. The germline V gene has CDR1 SNHLY and CDR2 FYNNEI. The CDR3 DNA is TGTGCCAGCAGTGGACAGAAGAATCAGCCCCAGCATTTT. Amino acids: CASSGQKNQPQHF.

The chain links TRBV3-1 (or the pseudogene TRBV3-2) to TRBJ1-2, with 7 positions matching TRBD1. Trimming cost V 4 bases and J 1 base; bases outside gene matches: 6. Germline V gene sequence: CDR1 LGHDT, CDR2 YNNKEL (reference sequence). This CDR3 has 15 residues. The CDR3, as DNA: TGTGCCAGCAGCCCCGGGACAGCCCATAACTATGGCTACACCTTC. Amino acids: CASSPGTAHNYGYTF.

The chain joins TRBV5-1 to TRBJ2-3, with 7 bases identical to TRBD2. The CDR3 covers 16 residues. CDR1 is SGHRS, CDR2 YFSETQ, per germline. Trimming cost V 4 bases and J 1 base; bases outside gene matches: 9. CDR3 amino acids: CASSPLGLGGTDTQYF. CDR3 DNA: TGCGCCAGCAGCCCACTCGGACTAGGAGGCACAGATACGCAGTATTTT.

The chain uses TRBV5-1 and TRBJ2-2; no reliable D call. Germline CDR1 and CDR2: SGHRS and YFSETQ. Trimming pared 9 bases from V and 2 bases from J, leaving 8 bases between. The CDR3 sequence is 12 residues long. The CDR3 protein is CATQKNTGELFF. The CDR3 DNA is TGCGCCACCCAGAAAAACACCGGGGAGCTGTTTTTT.

The J gene is TRBJ2-5, the V gene TRBV10-3; D might be TRBD2 (6 bases). The germline V gene encodes CDR1 ENHRY and CDR2 SYGVKD. This CDR3 comprises 17 residues. The V end lost 2 bases, the J end lost 3 bases, and 19 bases lay between the germline ends. CDR3 residues: CAISERSRSGSKETQYF. CDR3 in DNA: TGTGCCATCAGTGAGAGATCCCGGAGCGGGTCCAAAGAGACCCAGTACTTC.

CDR3 DNA sequence: TGTGCCAGCTCGCCTACAGGGGACTTTTACAATGAGCAGTTCTTC. This codes for CASSPTGDFYNEQFF. This chain uses TRBV18 with TRBJ2-1, with D perhaps TRBD1 (7 bases). The germline V gene has CDR1 KGHSH and CDR2 LQKENI. Deletions cut 6 bases from V and 4 bases from J, with 16 bases between. The CDR3 has 15 residues.

This clone came up a few times. This chain joins TRBV6-5 and TRBJ2-7; a possible D gene is TRBD1 (6 bases). The CDR3 loop spans 14 amino acids. CDR1 MNHEY and CDR2 SVGAGI come from the germline V gene. The V gene lost 5 bases and the J gene lost 6 bases, with 17 bases spanning the gap. CDR3 nucleotides: TGTGCCAGCAGTCCCCAGGGGATCCAGAGCGAGCAGTACTTC. The encoded protein is CASSPQGIQSEQYF.

The gene calls are TRBV3-1 (or the pseudogene TRBV3-2) and TRBJ2-2; tentative D call: TRBD1 (6 bases). V lost 4 bases and J 0 bases, leaving 9 bases between the germline ends. Per the germline V gene, CDR1 is LGHDT and CDR2 is YNNKEL (reference sequence). The CDR3 totals 15 residues. CDR3 loop: CASSPGTPNTGELFF. The CDR3, as DNA: TGTGCCAGCAGCCCCGGGACACCGAACACCGGGGAGCTGTTTTTT.

The rearrangement uses TRBV30 and TRBJ2-5; D perhaps matches TRBD1 (6 bases). Germline lookup yields CDR1 GTSNPN and CDR2 SVGIG (reference sequence). The CDR3 covers 14 residues. With 3 bases removed from V and 3 bases from J, the gap between germline ends came to 14 bases. The CDR3 sequence is CAWSLRGREETQYF. In DNA form, the CDR3 reads TGTGCCTGGAGCCTCAGGGGAAGAGAAGAGACCCAGTACTTC.

This chain connects TRBV11-2 to TRBJ2-7; 11 nucleotides align to TRBD2. The CDR3 has 15 residues. Germline V gives CDR1 SGHAT, CDR2 FQNNGV. The V segment lost 2 bases and the J segment 2 bases; nucleotides outside the gene matches: 2. Here the CDR3 reads CASSLTTSGTYEQYF. DNA for the CDR3: TGTGCCAGCAGCTTAACGACTAGCGGGACCTACGAGCAGTACTTC.

For the CDR3, the DNA is TGCGCCAGCAGCACGGCAGGGGGCTGGAGCCAAGAGACCCAGTACTTC. It translates to CASSTAGGWSQETQYF. The chain uses TRBV5-1 and TRBJ2-5; 8 nucleotides align to TRBD1. J gave up 1 base and V 4 bases, and 9 bases lay outside the gene matches. The CDR3 consists of 16 residues. Germline assignment: CDR1 SGHRS and CDR2 YFSETQ.